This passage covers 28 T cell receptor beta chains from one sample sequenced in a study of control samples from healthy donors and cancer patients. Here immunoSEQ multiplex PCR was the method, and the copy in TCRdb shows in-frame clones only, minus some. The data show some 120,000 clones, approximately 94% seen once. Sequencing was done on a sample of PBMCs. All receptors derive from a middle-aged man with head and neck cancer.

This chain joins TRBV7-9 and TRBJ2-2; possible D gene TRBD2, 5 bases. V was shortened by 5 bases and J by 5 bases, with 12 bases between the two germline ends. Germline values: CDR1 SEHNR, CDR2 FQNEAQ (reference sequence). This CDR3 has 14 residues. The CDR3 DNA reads TGTGCCAGCAGCCCCGGTCGGAGGACCGGGGAGCTGTTTTTT. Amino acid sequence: CASSPGRRTGELFF.

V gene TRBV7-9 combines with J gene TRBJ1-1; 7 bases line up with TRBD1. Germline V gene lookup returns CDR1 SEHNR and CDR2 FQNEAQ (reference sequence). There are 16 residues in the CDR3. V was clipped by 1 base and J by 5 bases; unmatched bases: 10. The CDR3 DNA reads TGTGCCAGCAGCTTAGGAGGTGCCAGGGGGTATACTGAAGCTTTCTTT. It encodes CASSLGGARGYTEAFF.

The CDR3 sequence: CASSVEGQGAAEAFF. CDR3 nucleotide sequence: TGTGCCAGCAGCGTAGAGGGACAGGGGGCAGCTGAAGCTTTCTTT. This rearrangement joins TRBV9 to TRBJ1-1, with 12 bases that match TRBD1. The CDR3 is 15 residues long. V was clipped by 0 bases and J by 6 bases; unmatched bases: 3. Looked up from germline, CDR1 is SGDLS and CDR2 is YYNGEE.

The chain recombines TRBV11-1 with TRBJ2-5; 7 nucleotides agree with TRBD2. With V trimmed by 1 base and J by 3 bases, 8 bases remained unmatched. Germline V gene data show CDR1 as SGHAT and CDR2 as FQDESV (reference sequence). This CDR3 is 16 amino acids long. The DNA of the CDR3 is TGTGCCAGCAGCTTAGGGCCTAGCGGAGGCGAAGAGACCCAGTACTTC. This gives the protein CASSLGPSGGEETQYF.

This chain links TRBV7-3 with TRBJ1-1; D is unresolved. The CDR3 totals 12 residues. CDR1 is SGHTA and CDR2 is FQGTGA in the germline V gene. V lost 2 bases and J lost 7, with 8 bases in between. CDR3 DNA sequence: TGTGCCAGCAGCTTACCCGGACGTGAAGCTTTCTTT. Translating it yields CASSLPGREAFF.

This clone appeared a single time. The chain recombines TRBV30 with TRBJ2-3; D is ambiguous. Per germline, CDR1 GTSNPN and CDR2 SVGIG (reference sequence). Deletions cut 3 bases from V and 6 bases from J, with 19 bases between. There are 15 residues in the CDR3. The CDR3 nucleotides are TGTGCCTGGAGGAAGGTGTCAGCAAGTGGTGATACGCAGTATTTT. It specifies CAWRKVSASGDTQYF.

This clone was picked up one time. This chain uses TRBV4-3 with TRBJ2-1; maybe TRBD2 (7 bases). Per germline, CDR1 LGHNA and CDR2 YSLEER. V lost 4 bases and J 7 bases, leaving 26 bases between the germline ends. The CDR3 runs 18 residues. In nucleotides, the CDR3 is TGCGCCAGCAGCCCAACGCTAGGGGGGGCGGCCTTTGTAAATGAGCAGTTCTTC. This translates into CASSPTLGGAAFVNEQFF.

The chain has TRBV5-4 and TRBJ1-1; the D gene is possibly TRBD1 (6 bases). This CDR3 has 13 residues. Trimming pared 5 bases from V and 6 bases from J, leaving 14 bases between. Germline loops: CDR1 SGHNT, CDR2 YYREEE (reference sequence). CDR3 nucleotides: TGTGCCAGCAGACGAACAGGGCTACCTGAAGCTTTCTTT. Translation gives CASRRTGLPEAFF.

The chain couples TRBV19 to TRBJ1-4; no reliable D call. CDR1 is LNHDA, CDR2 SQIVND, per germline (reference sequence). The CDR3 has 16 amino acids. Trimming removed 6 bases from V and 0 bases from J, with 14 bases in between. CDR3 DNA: TGTGCCAGTAGGGACGGTGGAGGTGCAACTAATGAAAAACTGTTTTTT. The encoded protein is CASRDGGGATNEKLFF.

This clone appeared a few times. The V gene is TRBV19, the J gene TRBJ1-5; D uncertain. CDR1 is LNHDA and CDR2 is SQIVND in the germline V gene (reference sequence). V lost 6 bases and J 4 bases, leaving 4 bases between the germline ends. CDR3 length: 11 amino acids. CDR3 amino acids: CASSQNQPQHF. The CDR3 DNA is TGTGCCAGTAGCCAGAATCAGCCCCAGCATTTT. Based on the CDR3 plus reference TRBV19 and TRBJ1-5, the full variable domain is DGGITQSPKYLFRKEGQNVTLSCEQNLNHDAMYWYRQDPGQGLRLIYYSQIVNDFQKGDIAEGYSVSREKKESFPLTVTSAQKNPTAFYLCASSQNQPQHFGDGTRLSIL.

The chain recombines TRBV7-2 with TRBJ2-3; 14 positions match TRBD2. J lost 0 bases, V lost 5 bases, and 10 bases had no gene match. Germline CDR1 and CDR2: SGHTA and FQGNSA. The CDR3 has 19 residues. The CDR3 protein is CASSRRLAGGPSSTDTQYF. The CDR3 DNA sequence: TGTGCCAGCAGCCGCCGACTAGCGGGGGGGCCGTCGAGCACAGATACGCAGTATTTT.

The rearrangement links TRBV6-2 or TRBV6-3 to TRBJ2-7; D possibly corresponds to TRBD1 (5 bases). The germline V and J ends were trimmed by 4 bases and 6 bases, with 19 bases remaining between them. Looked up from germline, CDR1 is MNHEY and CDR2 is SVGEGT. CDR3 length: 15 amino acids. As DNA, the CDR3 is TGTGCCAGCAGTTGGCCCAGGGCCAGGTTTTTCGAGCAGTACTTC. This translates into CASSWPRARFFEQYF.

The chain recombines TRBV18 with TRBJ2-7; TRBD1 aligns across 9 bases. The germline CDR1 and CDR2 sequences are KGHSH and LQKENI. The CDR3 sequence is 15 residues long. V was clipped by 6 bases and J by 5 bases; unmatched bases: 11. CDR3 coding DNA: TGTGCCAGCTCCCTTGGACAGGGGTTTACCGACGAGCAGTACTTC. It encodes CASSLGQGFTDEQYF.

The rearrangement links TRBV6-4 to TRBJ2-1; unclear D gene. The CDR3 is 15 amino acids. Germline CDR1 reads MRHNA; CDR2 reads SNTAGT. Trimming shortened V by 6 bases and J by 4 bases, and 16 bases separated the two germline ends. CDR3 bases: TGTGCCAGCAGGGTTGAGAGTTTCGGGTACAATGAGCAGTTCTTC. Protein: CASRVESFGYNEQFF.

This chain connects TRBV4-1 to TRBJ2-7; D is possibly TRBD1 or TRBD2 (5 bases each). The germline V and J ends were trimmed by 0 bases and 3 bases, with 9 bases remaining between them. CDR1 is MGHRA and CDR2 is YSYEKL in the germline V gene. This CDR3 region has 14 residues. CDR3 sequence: CASSQDSRGYEQYF. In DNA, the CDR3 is TGCGCCAGCAGCCAAGATTCGAGGGGCTACGAGCAGTACTTC.

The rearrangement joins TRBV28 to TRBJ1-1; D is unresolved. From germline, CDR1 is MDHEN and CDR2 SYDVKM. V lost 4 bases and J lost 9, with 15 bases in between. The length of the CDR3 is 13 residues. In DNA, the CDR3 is TGTGCCAGCAGTTCCCCCCCTCCTTGGCAAGCTTTCTTT. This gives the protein CASSSPPPWQAFF.

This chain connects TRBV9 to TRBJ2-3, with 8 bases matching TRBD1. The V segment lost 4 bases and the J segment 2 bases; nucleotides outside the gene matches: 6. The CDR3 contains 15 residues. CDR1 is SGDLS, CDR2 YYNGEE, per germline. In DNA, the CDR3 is TGTGCCAGCAGCCCCCGACAGGGGCCCACAGATACGCAGTATTTT. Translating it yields CASSPRQGPTDTQYF.

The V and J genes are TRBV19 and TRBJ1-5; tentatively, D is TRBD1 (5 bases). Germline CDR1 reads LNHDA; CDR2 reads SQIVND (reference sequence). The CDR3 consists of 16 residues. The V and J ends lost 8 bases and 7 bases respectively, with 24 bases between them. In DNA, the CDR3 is TGTGCCAGTGCTACCCGGGGACTGGGGTCGGGACAGCCCCAGCATTTT. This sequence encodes CASATRGLGSGQPQHF.

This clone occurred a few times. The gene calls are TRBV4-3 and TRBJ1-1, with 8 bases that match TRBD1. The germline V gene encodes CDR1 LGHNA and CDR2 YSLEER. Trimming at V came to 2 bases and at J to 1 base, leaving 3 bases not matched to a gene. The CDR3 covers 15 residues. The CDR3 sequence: CASSQLDRANTEAFF. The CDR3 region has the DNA TGCGCCAGCAGCCAACTGGACAGGGCGAACACTGAAGCTTTCTTT.

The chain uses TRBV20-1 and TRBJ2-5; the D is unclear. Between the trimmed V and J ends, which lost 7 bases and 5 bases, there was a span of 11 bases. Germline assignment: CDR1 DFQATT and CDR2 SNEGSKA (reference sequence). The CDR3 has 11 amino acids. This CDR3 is CSVKVRETQYF. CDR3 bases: TGCAGTGTTAAAGTTAGGGAGACCCAGTACTTC.

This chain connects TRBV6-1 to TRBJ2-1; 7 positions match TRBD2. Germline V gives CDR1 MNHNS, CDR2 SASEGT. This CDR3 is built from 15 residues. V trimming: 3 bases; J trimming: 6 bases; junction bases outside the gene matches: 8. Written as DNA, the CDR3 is TGTGCCAGCAGTGACCAGCTAGCGGAGGTCAATGAGCAGTTCTTC. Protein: CASSDQLAEVNEQFF.

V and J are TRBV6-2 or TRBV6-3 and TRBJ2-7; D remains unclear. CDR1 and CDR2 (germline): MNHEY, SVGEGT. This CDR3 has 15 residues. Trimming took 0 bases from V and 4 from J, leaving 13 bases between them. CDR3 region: CASSYSGVAAYEQYF. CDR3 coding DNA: TGTGCCAGCAGTTACTCGGGCGTGGCCGCTTACGAGCAGTACTTC.

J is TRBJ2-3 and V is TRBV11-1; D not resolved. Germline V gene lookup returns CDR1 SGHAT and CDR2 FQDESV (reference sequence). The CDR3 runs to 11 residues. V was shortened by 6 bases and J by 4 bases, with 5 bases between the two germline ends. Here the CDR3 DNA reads TGTGCCAGCAGGGTCTCAGATACGCAGTATTTT. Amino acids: CASRVSDTQYF.

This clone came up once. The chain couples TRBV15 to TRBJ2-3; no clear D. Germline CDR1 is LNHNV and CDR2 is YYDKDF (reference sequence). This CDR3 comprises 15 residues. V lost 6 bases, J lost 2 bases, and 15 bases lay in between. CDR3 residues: CATSPDRVPTDTQYF. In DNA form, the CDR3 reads TGTGCCACCAGTCCCGACCGCGTACCCACAGATACGCAGTATTTT.

This CDR3 is CATSLRRDGFYGYTF. Written as DNA, the CDR3 is TGTGCCACCAGCTTACGCAGGGATGGCTTCTATGGCTACACCTTC. The gene calls are TRBV15 and TRBJ1-2; D might be TRBD1 (5 bases). Germline values: CDR1 LNHNV, CDR2 YYDKDF (reference sequence). Deletions cut 5 bases from V and 4 bases from J, with 17 bases between. The length of the CDR3 is 15 residues.

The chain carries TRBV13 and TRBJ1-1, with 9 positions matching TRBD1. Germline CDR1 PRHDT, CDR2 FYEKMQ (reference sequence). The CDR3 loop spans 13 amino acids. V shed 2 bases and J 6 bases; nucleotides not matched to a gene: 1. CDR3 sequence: CASSLRTGAEAFF. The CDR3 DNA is TGTGCCAGCAGCTTAAGGACAGGGGCTGAAGCTTTCTTT.

CDR3 sequence reads: CASSSGIFQETQYF. The CDR3 region has the DNA TGTGCCAGCAGCTCGGGCATCTTTCAAGAGACCCAGTACTTC. The V and J genes are TRBV7-6 and TRBJ2-5; D is ambiguous. This CDR3 has 14 amino acids. Trimming took 4 bases from V and 2 from J, leaving 11 bases between them. Germline values: CDR1 SGHVS, CDR2 FNYEAQ.

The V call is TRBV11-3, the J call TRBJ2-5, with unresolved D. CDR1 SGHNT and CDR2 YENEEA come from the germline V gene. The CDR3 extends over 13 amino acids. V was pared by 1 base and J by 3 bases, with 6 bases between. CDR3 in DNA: TGTGCCAGCAGCTTAGGGCTAGAAGAGACCCAGTACTTC. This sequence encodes CASSLGLEETQYF.